The 19 T cell receptor beta chains listed next were all sequenced from one sample in a study of T cell responses to AZD1222 COVID-19 vaccine. Measured with immunoSEQ multiplex PCR; TCRdb has only the in-frame clones, and not every one. Counted here are roughly 160,000 clones, more than 80% occurring once; the ten biggest clones make up approximately 7.2%. The source was peripheral blood, collected on day 0 of AZD1222 vaccination. These receptors originate from an adult in good health.

This chain connects TRBV25-1 to TRBJ1-2; no firm D call. The CDR3 runs to 13 residues. The germline V gene encodes CDR1 MGHDK and CDR2 SYGVNS. V was shortened by 4 bases and J by 8 bases, with 14 bases between the two germline ends. The CDR3 here is CASSVGVPEGYTF. The DNA of the CDR3 is TGTGCCAGCAGTGTTGGGGTCCCGGAGGGCTACACCTTC.

This clone appeared a few times. Other DNA sequences in this sample translate to the same CDR3. This chain joins TRBV9 and TRBJ2-5, with 13 bases lining up with TRBD2. This CDR3 has 15 residues. The germline CDR1 and CDR2 sequences are SGDLS and YYNGEE. V lost 0 bases and J lost 5; bases outside the gene matches: 1. The CDR3 region is CASSVGLAGGETQYF. For the CDR3, the DNA is TGTGCCAGCAGCGTAGGACTAGCGGGGGGTGAGACCCAGTACTTC. Together with reference TRBV9 and TRBJ2-5, the CDR3 gives the full variable domain: DSGVTQTPKHLITATGQRVTLRCSPRSGDLSVYWYQQSLDQGLQFLIQYYNGEERAKGNILERFSAQQFPDLHSELNLSSLELGDSALYFCASSVGLAGGETQYFGPGTRLLVL.

The rearrangement joins TRBV27 to TRBJ2-7; 8 nucleotides line up with TRBD1. J was trimmed by 5 bases and V by 3 bases; bases with no gene match: 6. The CDR3 has 14 amino acids. CDR1 and CDR2 (germline): MNHEY, SMNVEV (reference sequence). CDR3 nucleotide sequence: TGTGCCAGCAGTTTTTTAGCAGGGGGCCACGAGCAGTACGTC. This gives the protein CASSFLAGGHEQYV.

The chain joins TRBV6-2 or TRBV6-3 to TRBJ2-7; D possibly corresponds to TRBD2 (6 bases). The CDR3 totals 13 residues. The germline gives CDR1 MNHEY, CDR2 SVGEGT. The V end lost 0 bases, the J end lost 6 bases, and 9 bases lay between the germline ends. CDR3 protein: CASSYSAGPEQYV. The CDR3 DNA reads as TGTGCCAGCAGTTACTCGGCGGGGCCCGAGCAGTACGTC.

This sequence joins TRBV18 and TRBJ1-3, with D hard to call. The CDR3 loop spans 15 amino acids. Germline-derived CDR1 and CDR2 are KGHSH and LQKENI. V was shortened by 6 bases and J by 0 bases, with 12 bases between the two germline ends. The CDR3 nucleotides are TGTGCCAGCTCTCTAGAGACCATCTCTGGAAACACCATATATTTT. Its translation is CASSLETISGNTIYF.

The genes are TRBV4-2 and TRBJ1-3, with D perhaps matching TRBD1 (5 bases). Germline V gene sequence: CDR1 LGHNA, CDR2 YNFKEQ. CDR3 length equals 17 residues. V was trimmed by 0 bases and J by 0 bases, leaving 12 bases between them. This CDR3 reads CASSQEVGHLSGNTIYF. CDR3 in DNA: TGTGCCAGCAGCCAAGAGGTAGGACACCTCTCTGGAAACACCATATATTTT.

This clone was counted once. The chain links TRBV18 to TRBJ2-5; 12 bases match TRBD1. CDR3 length equals 16 residues. Trimming took 3 bases from V and 0 from J; bases not matched to a gene: 2. The germline V gene encodes CDR1 KGHSH and CDR2 LQKENI. CDR3 in DNA: TGTGCCAGCTCACCGGGGGACAGGGGGCACCAAGAGACCCAGTACTTC. Its translation is CASSPGDRGHQETQYF. The whole variable domain, filled in from reference TRBV18 and TRBJ2-5, reads NAGVMQNPRHLVRRRGQEARLRCSPMKGHSHVYWYRQLPEEGLKFMVYLQKENIIDESGMPKERFSAEFPKEGPSILRIQQVVRGDSAAYFCASSPGDRGHQETQYFGPGTRLLVL.

CDR3 sequence: CASSFGGGETQYF. CDR3 coding DNA: TGTGCCAGCAGTTTTGGAGGGGGAGAGACCCAGTACTTC. The chain has TRBV12-3 or TRBV12-4 and TRBJ2-5, with D perhaps given as TRBD1 or TRBD2 (6 bases each). CDR3 length: 13 amino acids. The V gene lost 3 bases and the J gene lost 4 bases, with 9 bases spanning the gap.

The V call is TRBV30, the J call TRBJ1-1, with D possibly being TRBD1 (5 bases). V lost 4 bases, J lost 4 bases, and 19 bases lay in between. The CDR3 length is 15 residues. Germline V gene lookup returns CDR1 GTSNPN and CDR2 SVGIG (reference sequence). The CDR3, as DNA: TGTGCCTGGATGCTGACAGTTTTTGGGGTCACTGAAGCTTTCTTT. It codes for CAWMLTVFGVTEAFF. Supplemented by reference TRBV30 and TRBJ1-1, the full variable domain reads SQTIHQWPATLVQPVGSPLSLECTVEGTSNPNLYWYRQAAGRGLQLLFYSVGIGQISSEVPQNLSASRPQDRQFILSSKKLLLSDSGFYLCAWMLTVFGVTEAFFGQGTRLTVV.

The chain carries TRBV5-4 and TRBJ2-3; tentatively, D is TRBD1 (6 bases). Trimming removed 1 base at V and 5 bases at J, with 11 bases between. The CDR3 covers 14 residues. CDR1 and CDR2 from the germline V gene are SGHNT and YYREEE (reference sequence). In nucleotides, the CDR3 is TGTGCCAGCAGCTTGAGTGCAGGGGAAGATACGCAGTATTTT. Its protein is CASSLSAGEDTQYF.

The V and J genes are TRBV11-2 and TRBJ1-4; the match to TRBD1 covers 12 bases. This CDR3 has 15 residues. With V trimmed by 5 bases and J by 8 bases, 6 bases remained unmatched. Germline V gene lookup returns CDR1 SGHAT and CDR2 FQNNGV. The CDR3 here is CASSRGQGATEKLFF. CDR3 nucleotide sequence: TGTGCCAGCAGCCGGGGACAGGGGGCTACCGAAAAACTGTTTTTT.

This clone appeared a few times. This rearrangement joins TRBV3-1 (or the pseudogene TRBV3-2) to TRBJ1-1, with D unresolved. CDR1 is LGHDT, CDR2 YNNKEL, per germline (reference sequence). CDR3 length: 17 residues. V lost 2 bases and J 1 base, leaving 17 bases between the germline ends. CDR3 DNA sequence: TGTGCCAGCAGCCAAAGTTTAAGGAGTTACGGGAACACTGAAGCTTTCTTT. Its translation is CASSQSLRSYGNTEAFF.

In nucleotides, the CDR3 is TGTGCCAGCAGCTTAGGGACAGGGGCGGACAATGAGCAGTTCTTC. Its translation is CASSLGTGADNEQFF. The V and J genes are TRBV7-2 and TRBJ2-1, with 9 bases identical to TRBD1. The CDR3 runs to 15 residues. V dropped 1 base and J dropped 5; count of bases not matched to a gene: 3. Germline V gene data show CDR1 as SGHTA and CDR2 as FQGNSA.

The gene calls are TRBV19 and TRBJ1-3; D may be TRBD1 (6 bases). V dropped 5 bases and J dropped 7 bases, with 9 bases sitting between them. Germline CDR1 reads LNHDA; CDR2 reads SQIVND (reference sequence). The CDR3 runs 12 residues. CDR3 protein: CASSLDSNTIYF. The CDR3 DNA follows: TGTGCCAGTAGTCTGGACAGCAACACCATATATTTT.

This chain uses TRBV19 with TRBJ2-7; 7 positions match TRBD1. Germline assignment: CDR1 LNHDA and CDR2 SQIVND (reference sequence). The trim removed 6 bases at V and 5 bases at J, leaving 13 bases unmatched. CDR3 length equals 15 residues. For the CDR3, the DNA is TGTGCCAGTAGGACGACCGGGACAGCAAAGAACGAGCAGTACTTC. It specifies CASRTTGTAKNEQYF.

V gene TRBV7-9 combines with J gene TRBJ2-5; TRBD2 matches at 14 bases. CDR1 and CDR2 from the germline V gene are SEHNR and FQNEAQ (reference sequence). The trim removed 7 bases at V and 5 bases at J, leaving 6 bases unmatched. This CDR3 is built from 15 residues. CDR3 coding DNA: TGTGCCAGCATGCGACTAGCGGGGGGGGCGGAGACCCAGTACTTC. Translation: CASMRLAGGAETQYF.

This chain joins TRBV10-1 and TRBJ2-7; 11 nucleotides agree with TRBD2. Germline V CDR1 and CDR2: WNHNN, SYGVQD (reference sequence). V was pared by 0 bases and J by 3 bases, with 4 bases of the junction left unmatched. The CDR3 covers 16 residues. CDR3 nucleotide sequence: TGCGCCAGCAGTGAGTCGATAGCGGGGGGGCACTACGAGCAGTACTTC. Protein: CASSESIAGGHYEQYF.

The CDR3 region is CASSQDPGQGFREQYV. The CDR3 coding sequence is TGCGCCAGCAGCCAAGATCCGGGACAGGGATTCCGCGAGCAGTACGTC. V and J are TRBV4-1 and TRBJ2-7; 9 bases align to TRBD1. V lost 0 bases and J lost 6; bases outside the gene matches: 9. This CDR3 is 16 amino acids long. Germline-derived CDR1 and CDR2 are MGHRA and YSYEKL.

The chain has TRBV24-1 and TRBJ2-7, with D possibly TRBD2 on 5 matching bases. The CDR3 runs to 13 residues. Germline lookup yields CDR1 KGHDR and CDR2 SFDVKD. Deletions cut 6 bases from V and 0 bases from J, with 8 bases between. The CDR3 here is CATSSGSSYEQYF. In nucleotides, the CDR3 is TGTGCCACCAGTAGTGGGAGCTCCTACGAGCAGTACTTC.